This is a list of T cell receptor beta chains from one sample in a study of CD8 T cells in Susac syndrome. One entry per CDR3 protein, called by TCRdb with MiXCR from the immunoSEQ multiplex PCR reads. Of some 300,000 distinct CDR3 sequences in the sample, roughly 85% are singletons; the top ten hold roughly 0.21%. The specimen sequenced was CD8+ T cells from PBMCs. These receptors were collected from a human donor with multiple sclerosis. Both conserved end residues are trimmed from each CDR3. Fields, in order: CDR3 length, J gene, V gene, CDR3 protein.

CDR3 length: 9; J gene: TRBJ2-1; V gene: TRBV29-1; CDR3 protein: SVWESDEQF
CDR3 length: 11; J gene: TRBJ1-1; V gene: TRBV9; CDR3 protein: ASSVADNTEAF
CDR3 length: 13; J gene: TRBJ2-3; V gene: TRBV7-9; CDR3 protein: ASSSGLAGTDTQY
CDR3 length: 12; J gene: TRBJ1-1; V gene: TRBV7-9; CDR3 protein: ASREGRGNTEAF
CDR3 length: 11; J gene: TRBJ2-7; V gene: TRBV29-1; CDR3 protein: SVFTGVSYEQY
CDR3 length: 15; J gene: TRBJ2-7; V gene: TRBV9; CDR3 protein: ASSVSEGGDITYEQY
CDR3 length: 14; J gene: TRBJ1-2; V gene: TRBV6-6; CDR3 protein: ASSYSMTGEKDGYT
CDR3 length: 10; J gene: TRBJ2-1; V gene: TRBV11-2; CDR3 protein: ASSPLEVEQF
CDR3 length: 13; J gene: TRBJ2-3; V gene: TRBV10-3; CDR3 protein: AISEGWTSTDTQY
CDR3 length: 13; J gene: TRBJ2-7; V gene: TRBV4-3; CDR3 protein: ASSQDHGTGYEQY
CDR3 length: 12; J gene: TRBJ1-1; V gene: TRBV7-8; CDR3 protein: ASSLRNMNTEAF
CDR3 length: 12; J gene: TRBJ2-1; V gene: TRBV4-3; CDR3 protein: ASSRTSGDNEQF
CDR3 length: 11; J gene: TRBJ2-7; V gene: TRBV30; CDR3 protein: ACVDLGGHEQY
CDR3 length: 15; J gene: TRBJ2-5; V gene: TRBV7-7; CDR3 protein: ASSLRGLATVQETQY
CDR3 length: 13; J gene: TRBJ1-1; V gene: TRBV4-3; CDR3 protein: ASSQGGRGSTEAF
CDR3 length: 14; J gene: TRBJ2-5; V gene: TRBV28; CDR3 protein: ASSGTGQGAFETQY
CDR3 length: 13; J gene: TRBJ2-7; V gene: TRBV7-9; CDR3 protein: ASSGVGLAAYEQY
CDR3 length: 11; J gene: TRBJ1-2; V gene: TRBV3-1; CDR3 protein: ASTPLDGYGYT